This T cell receptor beta chain emerged from a study of cytomegalovirus exposure and HLA in healthy donors. CDR3 size: 15 residues. Trimming removed 2 bases from V and 1 base from J, with 9 bases in between. CDR1 is KGHSH and CDR2 is LQKENI in the germline V gene. The PCR was carried out with 60 Vbeta primers and 13 Jbeta primers. The protocol was immunoSEQ multiplex PCR, while the TCRdb copy is restricted to in-frame clones and leaves out a portion. The table includes 150,000 to 200,000 clones, over 70% detected once. Nominally healthy donors provided the samples, though records likely missed some immune exposures. This clone was detected a few times. Its antigen is currently unknown. Study observations and caveats: For most TCR beta V segments, an earlier analysis put the productive rate at about 87% or about 30% of the time. The listing of about 150 TCR beta chains classed them as cytomegalovirus-associated. Analysis was performed later, and it showed HLA-associated TCR beta chains to be more clonally expanded than equally common others.

The chain has TRBV18 and TRBJ1-5, with D possibly matching TRBD1 (5 bases). Sequences were obtained from PBMCs. The receptor comes from a male donor in good health and CMV-seronegative. The CDR3 DNA is TGTGCCAGCTCACCAAACAGGAGAAGCAATCAGCCCCAGCATTTT. Translation gives CASSPNRRSNQPQHF.